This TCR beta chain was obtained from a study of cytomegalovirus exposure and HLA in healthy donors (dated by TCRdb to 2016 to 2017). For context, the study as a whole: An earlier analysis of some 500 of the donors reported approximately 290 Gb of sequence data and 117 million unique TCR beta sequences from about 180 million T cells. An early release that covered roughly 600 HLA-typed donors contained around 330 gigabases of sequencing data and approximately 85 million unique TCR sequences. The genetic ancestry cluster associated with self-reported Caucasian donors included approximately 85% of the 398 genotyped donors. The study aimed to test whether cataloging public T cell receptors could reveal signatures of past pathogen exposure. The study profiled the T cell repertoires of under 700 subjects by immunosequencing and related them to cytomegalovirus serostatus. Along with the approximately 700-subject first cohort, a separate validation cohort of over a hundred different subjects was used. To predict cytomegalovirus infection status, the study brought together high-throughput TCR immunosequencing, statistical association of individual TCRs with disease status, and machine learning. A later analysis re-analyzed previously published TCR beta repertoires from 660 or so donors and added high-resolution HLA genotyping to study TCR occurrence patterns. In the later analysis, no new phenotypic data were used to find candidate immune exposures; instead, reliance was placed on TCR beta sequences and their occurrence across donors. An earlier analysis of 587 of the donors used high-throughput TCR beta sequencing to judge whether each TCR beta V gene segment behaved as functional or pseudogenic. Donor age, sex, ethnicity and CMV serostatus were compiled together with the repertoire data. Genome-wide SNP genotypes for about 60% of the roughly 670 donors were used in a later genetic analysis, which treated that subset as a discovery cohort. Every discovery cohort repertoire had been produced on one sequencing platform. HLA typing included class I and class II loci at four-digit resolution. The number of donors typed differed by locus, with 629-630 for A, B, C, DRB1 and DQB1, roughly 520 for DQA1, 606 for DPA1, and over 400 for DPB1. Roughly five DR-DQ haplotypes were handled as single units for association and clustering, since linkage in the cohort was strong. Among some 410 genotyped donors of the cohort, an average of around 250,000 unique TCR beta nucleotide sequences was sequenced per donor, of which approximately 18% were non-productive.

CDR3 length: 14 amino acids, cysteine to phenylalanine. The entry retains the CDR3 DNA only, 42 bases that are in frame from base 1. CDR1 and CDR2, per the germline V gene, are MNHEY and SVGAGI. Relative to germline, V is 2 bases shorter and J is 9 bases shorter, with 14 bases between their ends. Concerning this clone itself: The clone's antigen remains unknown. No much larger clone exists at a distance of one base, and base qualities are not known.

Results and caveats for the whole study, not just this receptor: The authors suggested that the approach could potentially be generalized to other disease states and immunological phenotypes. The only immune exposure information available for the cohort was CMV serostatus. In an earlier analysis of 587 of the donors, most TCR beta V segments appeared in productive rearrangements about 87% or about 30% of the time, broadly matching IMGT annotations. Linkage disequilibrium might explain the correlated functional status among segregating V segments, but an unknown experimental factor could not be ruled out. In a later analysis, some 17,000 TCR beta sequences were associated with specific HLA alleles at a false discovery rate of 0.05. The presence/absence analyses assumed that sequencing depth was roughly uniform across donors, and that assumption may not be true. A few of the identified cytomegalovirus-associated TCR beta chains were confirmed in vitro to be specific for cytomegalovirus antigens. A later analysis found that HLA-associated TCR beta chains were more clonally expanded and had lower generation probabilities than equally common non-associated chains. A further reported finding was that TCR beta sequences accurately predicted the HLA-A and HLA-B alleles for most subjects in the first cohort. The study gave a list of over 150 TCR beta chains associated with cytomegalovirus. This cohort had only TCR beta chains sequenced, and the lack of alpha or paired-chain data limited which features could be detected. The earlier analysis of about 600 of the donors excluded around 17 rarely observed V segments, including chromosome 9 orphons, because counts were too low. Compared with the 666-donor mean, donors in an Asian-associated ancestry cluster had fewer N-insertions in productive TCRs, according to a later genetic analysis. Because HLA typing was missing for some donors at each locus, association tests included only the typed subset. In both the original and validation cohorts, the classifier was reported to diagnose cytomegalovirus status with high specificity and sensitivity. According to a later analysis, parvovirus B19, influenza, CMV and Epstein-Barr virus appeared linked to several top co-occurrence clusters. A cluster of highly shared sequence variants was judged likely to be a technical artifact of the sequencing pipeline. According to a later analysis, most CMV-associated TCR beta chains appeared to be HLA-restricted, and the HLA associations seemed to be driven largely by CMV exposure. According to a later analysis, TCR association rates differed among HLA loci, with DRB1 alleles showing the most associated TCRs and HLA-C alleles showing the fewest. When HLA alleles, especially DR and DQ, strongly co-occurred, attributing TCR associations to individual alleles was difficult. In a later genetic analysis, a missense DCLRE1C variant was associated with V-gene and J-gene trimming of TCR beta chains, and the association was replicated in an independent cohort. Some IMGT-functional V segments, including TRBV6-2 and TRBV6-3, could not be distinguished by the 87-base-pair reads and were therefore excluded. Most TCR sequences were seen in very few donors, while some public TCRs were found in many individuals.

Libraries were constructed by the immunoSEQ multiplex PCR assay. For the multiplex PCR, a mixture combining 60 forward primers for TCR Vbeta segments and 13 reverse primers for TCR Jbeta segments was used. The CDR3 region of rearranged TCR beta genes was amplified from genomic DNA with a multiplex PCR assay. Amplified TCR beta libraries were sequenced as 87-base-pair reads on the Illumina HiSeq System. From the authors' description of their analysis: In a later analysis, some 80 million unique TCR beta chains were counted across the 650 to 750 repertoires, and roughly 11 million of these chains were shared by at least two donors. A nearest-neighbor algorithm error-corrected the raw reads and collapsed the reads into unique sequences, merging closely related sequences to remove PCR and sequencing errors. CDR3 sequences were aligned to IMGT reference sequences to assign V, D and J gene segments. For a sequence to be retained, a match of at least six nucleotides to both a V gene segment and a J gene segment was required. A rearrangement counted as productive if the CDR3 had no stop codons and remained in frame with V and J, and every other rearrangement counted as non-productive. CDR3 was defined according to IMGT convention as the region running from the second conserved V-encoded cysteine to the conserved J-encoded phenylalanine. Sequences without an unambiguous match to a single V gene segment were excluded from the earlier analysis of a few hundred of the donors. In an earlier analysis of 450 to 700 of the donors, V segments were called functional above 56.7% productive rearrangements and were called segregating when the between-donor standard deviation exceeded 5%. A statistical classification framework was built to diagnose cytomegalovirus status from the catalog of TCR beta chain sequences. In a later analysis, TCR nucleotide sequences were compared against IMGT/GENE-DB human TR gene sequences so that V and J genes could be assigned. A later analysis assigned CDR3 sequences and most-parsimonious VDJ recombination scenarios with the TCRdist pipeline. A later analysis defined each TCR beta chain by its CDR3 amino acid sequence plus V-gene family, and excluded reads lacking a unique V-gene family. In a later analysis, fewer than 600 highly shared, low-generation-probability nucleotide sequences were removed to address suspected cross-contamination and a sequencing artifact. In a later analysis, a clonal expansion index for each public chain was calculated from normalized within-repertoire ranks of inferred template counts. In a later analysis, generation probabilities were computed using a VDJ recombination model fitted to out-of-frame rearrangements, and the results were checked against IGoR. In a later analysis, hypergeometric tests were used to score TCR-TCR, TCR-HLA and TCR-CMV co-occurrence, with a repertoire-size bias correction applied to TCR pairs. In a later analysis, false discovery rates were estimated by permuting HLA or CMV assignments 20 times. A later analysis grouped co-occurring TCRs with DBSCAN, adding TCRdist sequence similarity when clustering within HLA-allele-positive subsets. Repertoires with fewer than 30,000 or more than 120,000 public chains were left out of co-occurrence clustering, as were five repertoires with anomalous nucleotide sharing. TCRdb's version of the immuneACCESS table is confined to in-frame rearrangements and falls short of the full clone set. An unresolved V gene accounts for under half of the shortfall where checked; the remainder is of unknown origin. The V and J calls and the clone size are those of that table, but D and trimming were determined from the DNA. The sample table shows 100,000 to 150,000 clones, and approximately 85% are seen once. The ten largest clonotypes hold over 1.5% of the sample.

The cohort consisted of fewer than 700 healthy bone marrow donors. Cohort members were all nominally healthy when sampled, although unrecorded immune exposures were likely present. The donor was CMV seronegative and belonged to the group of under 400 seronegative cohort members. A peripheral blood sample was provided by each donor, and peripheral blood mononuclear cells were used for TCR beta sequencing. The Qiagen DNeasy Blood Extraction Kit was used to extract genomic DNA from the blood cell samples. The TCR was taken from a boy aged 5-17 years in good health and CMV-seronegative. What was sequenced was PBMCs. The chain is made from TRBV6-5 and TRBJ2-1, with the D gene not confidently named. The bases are TGTGCCAGCAGTTACGGGCCCTCGATCGGTGAGCAGTTCTTC. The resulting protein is CASSYGPSIGEQFF.